This entry is about one T cell receptor (beta chain). In this sample, this clonotype turned up many times. Its specific antigen is unknown. Base qualities are not provided; no much larger clone lies one nucleotide away. The sample belongs to a study of tumor-infiltrating lymphocytes in primary liver carcinoma (dated by TCRdb to 2015 to 2018). Study-level background: Hepatocellular carcinoma (four) or combined HCC and intrahepatic cholangiocarcinoma (one) was present in the five patients, who were three men and two women aged 30 to 69 years. Tumors of the five patients were stage T1-T3 N0M0 with maximum diameters of about 4 to 10 cm. Each sample produced about 3.65 to 7.5 million productive TCRbeta reads, and read depth showed no significant difference between tissue types. Across five regions of each liver tumor, along with adjacent normal tissue and blood, the study brought together TCRbeta repertoire sequencing, expression microarrays and whole-exome sequencing. A total of some 35 specimens from 5 patients underwent TCRbeta repertoire sequencing, comprising about 25 tumor regions, 5 adjacent noncancerous liver tissues and 5 peripheral blood samples. To link TCRbeta repertoire diversity to the local molecular phenotype, the approximately 23 tumor region samples were profiled with Agilent mRNA microarrays. Repertoires from technical replicates were highly reproducible, with mean shared-clone rates roughly 0.87 and correlation coefficients above 0.95. General findings and caveats noted by the study authors: The study included only four to six patients, and the authors note findings should be validated in a larger study. Only the TCR beta chain was sequenced, so true repertoire diversity is likely underestimated because unpaired alpha chains were not captured. Just about 8-25% of top clones turned up in all five regions of a tumor, which suggests spatial heterogeneity among tumor-infiltrating T cells. Compared with blood, tumors had a significantly larger share of the repertoire taken up by the top 250 clones (p = 0.039). Repertoire overlap was found to be higher between tumor regions (mean roughly 36%) than between tumor-adjacent (about 17%) or tumor-blood (14%) pairs, consistent with antigen-driven expansion. Since the samples were bulk and unsorted, there was no way to compare CD4+ and CD8+ T cell repertoires.

Using a constant-region primer and ProtoScript II reverse transcriptase, TCRbeta-specific cDNA was reverse-transcribed from roughly 460 ng total RNA. Construction of the TCRbeta libraries relied on three nested rounds of multiplex PCR, following a slightly modified ARM-PCR procedure. Each of the first two PCR rounds ran for about 10 cycles and used multiplex TRBV1-TRBV30 forward primers together with a Cbeta reverse primer. A final 25-cycle PCR with Deep VentR polymerase added sample barcodes and Illumina adapters. Before sequencing, amplicons of 200-500 bp were purified from gel using a QIAquick gel extraction kit. The TCRbeta amplicons were sequenced with 250-bp paired-end reads on an Illumina HiSeq 2500. As for the original processing: Trimmomatic v0.33 was used to quality-trim the reads, and FLASH v1.2.11 was used to merge paired reads so that full CDR3 sequences could be recovered. V, D and J germline segments were assigned to the rearranged TCRbeta sequences by MiGEC v1.2.1b. Clonotype statistics and Shannon-Wiener diversity indices were calculated with VDJtools v1.0.0. Except for diversity analysis, only each sample's 250 most abundant clonotypes were used in subsequent analyses to reduce sampling bias. TCRdb trimmed public reads at Q25 via fastp, called clones via MiXCR and kept in-frame beta chains. Rows merge per CDR3 protein into single entries with the most common DNA and genes. None of the V and J calls come from the authors' own analysis; TCRdb made them. The sample table contains under 110,000 distinct CDR3 sequences; only one count was recorded for 55% to 80% of them. 9% to 15% of the sample rests with the top ten.

V loses 5 bases, J loses 2 bases, and the germline ends lie 7 bases apart. The germline V gene gives CDR1 as SGHRS and CDR2 as YFSETQ. Including cysteine and phenylalanine, the CDR3 has 12 amino acids. The only DNA kept is the CDR3, 36 bases in frame from the first base. Without any cell sorting, total RNA and DNA were extracted together from around 18-30 mg of bulk tissue using the AllPrep DNA/RNA mini kit. Roughly five patients with histopathologically diagnosed primary liver carcinoma underwent surgical resection in China between 2015 and March 2016. Chronic HBV infection was present in the patients, and the patients were treatment-naive at sampling. Five spatially separated regions were sampled from each tumor: the superior, inferior, left-lateral and right-lateral poles, plus the tumor centre. Histological examination found more than 80% viable tumor cells in every tumor sample. Pieces of fresh tumor and adjacent tissue were cut in half, with one half kept in RNAlater at -80 degrees C and the other half sent for histology.

Sample: liver tumor tissue from sampling region 2. The meaning of the sample's cell subset or site label: tumor region T2, inferior pole. The TCR originated in an older woman with primary liver carcinoma and hepatitis B virus infection. Rearrangement joined TRBV5-1 to TRBJ1-2; no D gene is confidently identified. DNA sequence: TGCGCCAGCAGGGAGAGCAACTATGGCTACACCTTC. It is translated as CASRESNYGYTF.